These 10 T cell receptor beta chains share one sample of origin, sequenced in a study of cytomegalovirus exposure and HLA in healthy donors. Vbeta (60) and Jbeta (13) primers were used in the PCR. Some clones are missing from TCRdb's copy, which holds only in-frame ones; the method was immunoSEQ multiplex PCR. The sample holds approximately 160,000 clones, around 80% seen once. The sequenced sample was PBMCs. These receptors came from a woman aged 25 to 39 in good health and CMV-seropositive.

This chain uses TRBV6-5 with TRBJ1-1; 12 nucleotides line up with TRBD1. The V gene's germline CDR1 is MNHEY and CDR2 SVGAGI. With 0 bases clipped from V and 7 bases from J, the junction kept 6 bases outside the gene matches. CDR3 length: 16 amino acids. CDR3: CASSYSSGTGGGEAFF. CDR3 in DNA: TGTGCCAGCAGTTACTCTAGCGGGACAGGGGGCGGTGAAGCTTTCTTT.

The chain links TRBV7-8 to TRBJ1-2; D call uncertain. V was shortened by 4 bases and J by 5 bases, with 14 bases between the two germline ends. Germline CDR1 is SGHVS and CDR2 is FQNEAQ. This CDR3 comprises 14 residues. The CDR3 DNA sequence: TGTGCCAGCAGCTCCCCTGGGCAGGCGTATGGCTACACCTTC. It specifies CASSSPGQAYGYTF.

The chain employs TRBV29-1 and TRBJ2-1, with D maybe TRBD2 (6 bases). Germline CDR1 is SQVTM and CDR2 is ANQGSEA. Trimming left V 3 bases short and J 5 bases short, with 11 bases between. This CDR3 is built from 13 residues. Written as DNA, the CDR3 is TGCAGCGTTGAGGCCGGGGGAAACAATGAGCAGTTCTTC. This encodes CSVEAGGNNEQFF.

The genes are TRBV30 and TRBJ2-7; 9 nucleotides line up with TRBD1. Germline V gene lookup returns CDR1 GTSNPN and CDR2 SVGIG (reference sequence). The CDR3 contains 15 residues. The V segment lost 2 bases and the J segment 2 bases; nucleotides outside the gene matches: 7. Written as DNA, the CDR3 is TGTGCCTGGAGTCTTACAGGGGGCGGACCCTACGAGCAGTACTTC. Translation gives CAWSLTGGGPYEQYF.

The J gene is TRBJ2-7, the V gene TRBV29-1; TRBD2 matches 8 bases. CDR3 length equals 14 residues. V gave up 2 bases and J gave up 3 bases; unmatched junction bases: 6. CDR1 and CDR2 from the germline V gene are SQVTM and ANQGSEA. CDR3 loop: CSVELRGGIYEQYF. The CDR3 DNA sequence: TGCAGCGTTGAATTACGCGGGGGGATCTACGAGCAGTACTTC.

This chain joins TRBV7-6 and TRBJ2-7; D is unresolved. This CDR3 spans 13 amino acids. The germline V and J ends were trimmed by 2 bases and 2 bases, with 7 bases remaining between them. The V gene's germline CDR1 is SGHVS and CDR2 FNYEAQ. The CDR3: CASSLTETYEQYF. CDR3 sequence (DNA): TGTGCCAGCAGCTTAACGGAGACCTACGAGCAGTACTTC.

The gene calls are TRBV6-5 and TRBJ2-7, with 8 bases fitting TRBD1. CDR1 MNHEY and CDR2 SVGAGI come from the germline V gene. The ends lost 2 bases at V and 5 bases at J; junction bases unmatched: 5. The CDR3 consists of 14 residues. The CDR3 DNA is TGTGCCAGCAGTTACCAGCGGACAGGGAACGAGCAGTACTTC. Translating it yields CASSYQRTGNEQYF.

The chain uses TRBV30 and TRBJ2-7, with 10 bases identical to TRBD2. Looked up from germline, CDR1 is GTSNPN and CDR2 is SVGIG (reference sequence). This CDR3 is 18 amino acids long. With V trimmed by 1 base and J by 2 bases, 14 bases remained unmatched. The CDR3 nucleotides are TGTGCCTGGAGTGATTTACTCCGGGCTAGCGGGAGAACCTACGAGCAGTACTTC. It encodes CAWSDLLRASGRTYEQYF.

The chain uses TRBV11-2 and TRBJ2-5; 9 positions match TRBD2. The CDR3 is made up of 14 amino acids. The germline V gene has CDR1 SGHAT and CDR2 FQNNGV. The trim removed 5 bases at V and 5 bases at J, leaving 6 bases unmatched. CDR3 nucleotides: TGTGCCAGCAGCCTAGCGGGATTAGTGGAGACCCAGTACTTC. This translates into CASSLAGLVETQYF.

The chain combines TRBV18 with TRBJ2-7, with a possible D match to TRBD1 (6 bases). CDR1 and CDR2 from the germline V gene are KGHSH and LQKENI. CDR3 length equals 15 residues. V dropped 2 bases and J dropped 1 base, with 12 bases sitting between them. CDR3: CASSPFRGGSYEQYF. DNA for the CDR3: TGTGCCAGCTCACCATTTAGAGGGGGTTCCTACGAGCAGTACTTC.